This T cell receptor (beta chain) was obtained from a study of T cell responses to AZD1222 COVID-19 vaccine. Germline V gene sequence: CDR1 SGHTA, CDR2 FQGNSA. The J segment lost 1 base and the V segment lost 2 bases, leaving 13 bases of the junction unmatched. The CDR3 totals 18 residues. Measured with immunoSEQ multiplex PCR; TCRdb has only the in-frame clones, and not every one. The table records 200,000 to 250,000 clones, 85% to 95% of them present only once. A remark on this clone: What it binds is not known.

Study-wide points: Repertoire sampling happened only post peak T cell response.

This sequence joins TRBV7-2 and TRBJ2-7; TRBD2 matches at 8 bases. The sample in question was peripheral blood, obtained on day 0 of MenACWY control vaccination. This receptor was obtained from an adult in good health. As DNA, the CDR3 is TGTGCCAGCAGCTTACTCCCTAGCGGGCAGCTTGTGTCCTACGAGCAGTACTTC. This translates into CASSLLPSGQLVSYEQYF.